These T cell receptor beta chains were read from a single sample in a study of Graves' ophthalmopathy and Graves' hyperthyroidism. TCRdb ran MiXCR on the multiplex PCR reads and lists one entry per CDR3 protein. The repertoire holds some 47,000 distinct CDR3 sequences, with under 55% as singletons. The sequenced sample was peripheral blood. All receptors come from an adult man with Graves' ophthalmopathy. The conserved cysteine and the conserved F or W are not part of the CDR3 here. Each record gives: clone size, V gene, J gene, CDR3 protein. A clone size is listed for some rows: how often the clone was seen (once, few, many), or a class if it is expanded.

.	TRBV19	TRBJ1-2	ASSPPQTVYGYT
few	TRBV28	TRBJ1-2	ASHEGGWGGGYT
once	TRBV6-6	TRBJ2-5	ASSYAVDRPS
.	TRBV5-6	TRBJ2-5	ASSLLAGGGTQD
.	TRBV7-2	TRBJ1-5	ASSLRGGAVSQPQH
.	TRBV7-9	TRBJ1-5	ASSSVSDQPQH
many	TRBV5-1	TRBJ2-5	ASKSGGSGGQETQY
medium-sized	TRBV10-2	TRBJ2-3	ASPLADTQY
many	TRBV28	TRBJ2-3	ASSLNGDQDTQY
few	TRBV20-1	TRBJ2-1	SARTSVNEQF
many	TRBV9	TRBJ2-1	ASRSGEHNNEQF
many	TRBV20-1	TRBJ1-2	SARVSGTGFNYGYT
.	TRBV6-6	TRBJ2-1	GNSSSGRAYNEQF
.	TRBV5-6	TRBJ2-7	ASSYSSYGQY
once	TRBV14	TRBJ2-1	ASSQGTVWDNEQF
.	TRBV10-3	TRBJ2-3	AISGGTSTDTQY
.	TRBV9	TRBJ2-5	ASSGHRGTNEKLFFGSGTQY
.	TRBV14	TRBJ2-7	ASSQGTAYEQY
many	TRBV4-1	TRBJ2-7	ASSLLAGAPYEQY
.	TRBV6-1	TRBJ1-2	ASGVAQGGRGYT
.	TRBV20-1	TRBJ2-2	SARGHTSGELF
.	TRBV19	TRBJ2-7	ASSISGTGFHEQY
.	TRBV15	TRBJ2-5	ATSRPGWTQY
many	TRBV24-1	TRBJ2-1	ATSDLEGWNEQF
.	TRBV19	TRBJ1-5	ASSVAGGGDGNQPQH
many	TRBV27	TRBJ2-7	ASTSKGAYEQY
few	TRBV29-1	TRBJ1-2	SVEGGGGFGYT
.	TRBV7-8	TRBJ2-1	ASSLMASGIYNEQF
.	TRBV15	TRBJ1-3	ATSRDLGNTIY
.	TRBV7-9	TRBJ2-3	ASSITSGRPSTDTQY
many	TRBV7-9	TRBJ2-3	ASSRQGTSEY
few	TRBV20-1	TRBJ2-1	SARLGQVYNEQF
.	TRBV7-9	TRBJ2-3	ASSFPSSDTQY
medium-sized	TRBV25-1	TRBJ1-4	ASSVGQWNEKLF
many	TRBV28	TRBJ1-6	ASRRRGRNSPLH
.	TRBV6-4	TRBJ2-3	ASSGTATDTQY
once	TRBV12-3/TRBV12-4	TRBJ1-2	ASSQDRQARALNYGYT
.	TRBV5-4	TRBJ2-7	ASSWGSEQY
many	TRBV28	TRBJ2-7	ASRLVLAGDEQY
many	TRBV10-2	TRBJ1-6	ASSETSDQVSLSPLH
many	TRBV6-5	TRBJ2-1	ASSYTRTSGRARDEQF
.	TRBV9	TRBJ1-2	ASSVAGQGWDGYT
.	TRBV11-2	TRBJ2-7	ASSSGTGLSSYEQY
few	TRBV24-1	TRBJ1-2	ATSDPGRYGYT
.	TRBV19	TRBJ1-2	ASSREFNYGYT
many	TRBV5-6	TRBJ1-2	ASSLRQAFYGYT
many	TRBV10-3	TRBJ2-2	AISGGGTHTGELF
.	TRBV7-8	TRBJ2-2	ASSHYRGSDTGELS
.	TRBV7-2	TRBJ2-1	ASSLLIRGGAVDEQF
many	TRBV11-3	TRBJ2-1	ASSPPGGEGNEQF